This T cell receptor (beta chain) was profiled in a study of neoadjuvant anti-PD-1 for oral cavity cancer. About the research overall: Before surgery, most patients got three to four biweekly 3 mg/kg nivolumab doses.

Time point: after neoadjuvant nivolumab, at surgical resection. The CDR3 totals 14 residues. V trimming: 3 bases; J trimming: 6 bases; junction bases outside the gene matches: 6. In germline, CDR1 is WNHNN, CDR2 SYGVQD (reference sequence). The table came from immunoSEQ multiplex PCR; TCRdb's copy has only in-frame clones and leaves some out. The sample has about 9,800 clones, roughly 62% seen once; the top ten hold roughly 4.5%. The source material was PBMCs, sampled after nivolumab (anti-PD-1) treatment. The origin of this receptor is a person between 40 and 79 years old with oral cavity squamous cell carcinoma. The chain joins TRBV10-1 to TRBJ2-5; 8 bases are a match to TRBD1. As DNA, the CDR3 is TGCGCCAGCAGTGACGGACAGGGCTCGAAGACCCAGTACTTC. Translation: CASSDGQGSKTQYF.